This entry lists 6 T cell receptor beta chains sequenced from one sample in a study of cytomegalovirus exposure and HLA in healthy donors. PCR was performed using 60 Vbeta and 13 Jbeta primers. Clones were read by immunoSEQ multiplex PCR, and TCRdb kept only the in-frame ones, dropping some. The sample has more than 100,000 clones, 80% to 85% seen once. The sample consisted of PBMCs. These receptors were obtained from a woman aged 50 to 60 in good health and CMV-seropositive.

This clone was seen only a few times. J is TRBJ2-7 and V is TRBV2; D remains ambiguous. This CDR3 comprises 14 residues. V was clipped by 2 bases and J by 10 bases, with 18 bases between them. Looked up from germline, CDR1 is SNHLY and CDR2 is FYNNEI. CDR3 coding DNA: TGTGCCAGCAGTGAAAGGTTAGACACCGCCGGACAGTACTTC. Translation gives CASSERLDTAGQYF.

The chain recombines TRBV7-2 with TRBJ1-5; D gene unclear. Trimming pared 1 base from V and 0 bases from J, leaving 7 bases between. Germline V gene sequence: CDR1 SGHTA, CDR2 FQGNSA. This CDR3 comprises 15 residues. The CDR3, as DNA: TGTGCCAGCAGCTTAGGGCAGTATAGCAATCAGCCCCAGCATTTT. Translated, it gives CASSLGQYSNQPQHF.

The chain has TRBV28 and TRBJ2-1, with 11 bases that match TRBD2. This CDR3 is 15 amino acids long. Germline V gene data show CDR1 as MDHEN and CDR2 as SYDVKM. The junction had 1 base not matched to a gene; V was cut back by 2 bases and J by 4 bases. As DNA, the CDR3 is TGTGCCAGCAGTTTAACTAGCGGGAGTTACAATGAGCAGTTCTTC. It is translated as CASSLTSGSYNEQFF. Combining the CDR3 with reference TRBV28 and TRBJ2-1 gives the whole variable domain DVKVTQSSRYLVKRTGEKVFLECVQDMDHENMFWYRQDPGLGLRLIYFSYDVKMKEKGDIPEGYSVSREKKERFSLILESASTNQTSMYLCASSLTSGSYNEQFFGPGTRLTVL.

There are a few counts of this clone. The V call is TRBV27, the J call TRBJ2-5; TRBD2 aligns across 8 bases. The CDR3 contains 13 residues. Germline CDR1 reads MNHEY; CDR2 reads SMNVEV (reference sequence). V shed 5 bases, J shed 3 bases, and the junction held 2 bases outside the gene matches. Here the CDR3 reads CASSELAEETQYF. The CDR3 nucleotides read TGTGCCAGCAGTGAACTAGCGGAAGAGACCCAGTACTTC.

Comments on this clone: Germline and junction disagree at one end, which may indicate a read error. This sequence joins TRBV7-2 and TRBJ1-2; weak D call: TRBD1 (5 bases). Germline assignment: CDR1 SGHTA and CDR2 FQGNSA. The CDR3 runs to 13 residues. CDR3 in amino acids: CASSWTTTGGCTF. The CDR3 nucleotides are TGTGCCAGCAGCTGGACGACAACAGGTGGCTGCACCTTC.

This sequence joins TRBV7-9 and TRBJ1-4; TRBD1 matches 7 bases. The V segment lost 2 bases and the J segment 5 bases; nucleotides outside the gene matches: 5. Germline CDR1 reads SEHNR; CDR2 reads FQNEAQ (reference sequence). The CDR3 sequence is 15 residues long. In DNA, the CDR3 is TGTGCCAGCAGCTTACCACAGGGGCCCAATGAAAAACTGTTTTTT. Translating it yields CASSLPQGPNEKLFF.